These 18 T cell receptor beta chains share one sample of origin, sequenced in a study of OX40 agonist ivuxolimab in advanced cancers. Library preparation was by the immunoSEQ multiplex PCR assay. In its TCRdb copy, this immuneACCESS table keeps in-frame sequences only and misses some clones. Where compared with another copy, unresolved V genes explain less than half of these, and the others have no known cause. The sample data list about 19,000 clones, and more than 60% of these were observed just once. The ten largest clonotypes hold around 30% of the sample. This sample comprised CD4+ or CD8+ T cells sorted from blood, obtained in a trial of the OX40 agonist ivuxolimab. These receptors came from an adult with an advanced solid tumor such as melanoma, head and neck, liver or kidney cancer.

This chain links TRBV21-1 with TRBJ1-5. TRBV21-1 is a listed pseudogene. The CDR3 is 16 residues long. This chain's CDR3 is CASSESLHWHHQPQHF. CDR3 DNA: TGTGCCAGCAGTGAATCGCTACATTGGCATCATCAGCCCCAGCATTTT.

The rearrangement uses TRBV15 and TRBJ2-7; maybe TRBD2 (6 bases). This CDR3 is 18 amino acids long. V lost 0 bases to trimming and J lost 5 bases, with 23 bases between them. CDR1 and CDR2 (germline): LNHNV, YYDKDF (reference sequence). This CDR3 is CATSRDPFWVVGGDEQYF. The CDR3 DNA reads as TGTGCCACCAGCAGAGATCCCTTTTGGGTGGTGGGGGGTGACGAGCAGTACTTC. Together with reference TRBV15 and TRBJ2-7, the CDR3 gives the full variable domain: DAMVIQNPRYQVTQFGKPVTLSCSQTLNHNVMYWYQQKSSQAPKLLFHYYDKDFNNEADTPDNFQSRRPNTSFCFLDIRSPGLGDTAMYLCATSRDPFWVVGGDEQYFGPGTRLTVT.

The rearrangement uses TRBV11-2 and TRBJ1-4, with TRBD1 matching over 7 bases. Germline values: CDR1 SGHAT, CDR2 FQNNGV. This CDR3 spans 15 amino acids. Unmatched junction bases numbered 15, after V lost 5 bases and J lost 12 bases. The CDR3 DNA sequence: TGTGCCAGCAGCCTATCACAGGGGCGGGCTGGGGAACTGTTTTTT. This codes for CASSLSQGRAGELFF.

The chain couples TRBV28 to TRBJ2-3; TRBD1 agrees at 8 bases. CDR1 and CDR2 (germline): MDHEN, SYDVKM. This CDR3 has 15 residues. Germline trimming cut 5 bases from V and 0 bases from J; bases unmatched to any gene: 4. CDR3 protein: CASSTRTGSTDTQYF. CDR3 coding DNA: TGTGCCAGCAGTACCCGGACAGGGAGCACAGATACGCAGTATTTT.

This clone was observed a handful of times. This rearrangement joins TRBV23-1 to TRBJ1-5, with D perhaps TRBD1 (6 bases). TRBV23-1 is classed as an ORF, of uncertain function. V lost 6 bases to trimming and J lost 0 bases, with 21 bases between them. The CDR3 has 18 residues. CDR3 in amino acids: CASRPKFPDRTSNQPQHF. The CDR3 DNA is TGCGCCAGCAGACCCAAATTTCCCGACAGGACTAGCAATCAGCCCCAGCATTTT.

This clone has more than one count but fewer than ten. This chain connects TRBV6-5 to TRBJ1-2, with TRBD1 as a possible D gene (6 bases). Between the trimmed V and J ends, which lost 6 bases and 5 bases, there was a span of 16 bases. The CDR3 is made up of 14 amino acids. The germline V gene encodes CDR1 MNHEY and CDR2 SVGAGI. The CDR3 here is CASSPSGGLYGYTF. The CDR3 bases are TGTGCCAGCAGCCCCTCCGGGGGCCTATATGGCTACACCTTC.

This rearrangement joins TRBV9 to TRBJ2-1; possibly TRBD1 for D (6 bases). V was shortened by 0 bases and J by 9 bases, with 13 bases between the two germline ends. The CDR3 is 14 amino acids. Germline V gene data show CDR1 as SGDLS and CDR2 as YYNGEE. The CDR3 protein is CASSVGQESGEQFF. CDR3 nucleotide sequence: TGTGCCAGCAGCGTAGGACAGGAGAGTGGTGAGCAGTTCTTC.

The chain uses TRBV7-9 and TRBJ2-7, with 14 bases that match TRBD2. There are 15 residues in the CDR3. CDR1 SEHNR and CDR2 FQNEAQ come from the germline V gene (reference sequence). Germline trimming cut 5 bases from V and 5 bases from J; bases unmatched to any gene: 5. This CDR3 is CASSQPGLAGDEQYF. The CDR3 DNA reads TGTGCCAGCAGCCAGCCGGGACTAGCGGGAGACGAGCAGTACTTC.

The chain combines TRBV21-1 with TRBJ2-2; the table's D call of TRBD2 was not tested on the DNA. TRBV21-1 constitutes a pseudogene. The CDR3 sequence is 20 residues long. CDR3 sequence reads: CASSRGVRLAGLRRTGELFF. The CDR3 nucleotides are TGTGCCAGCAGCAGGGGGGTGAGACTAGCGGGACTCCGCAGGACCGGGGAGCTGTTTTTT.

This chain joins TRBV2 and TRBJ2-1; no clear D gene. CDR1 SNHLY and CDR2 FYNNEI come from the germline V gene. Deletions cut 3 bases from V and 2 bases from J, with 14 bases between. The CDR3 is 16 amino acids. The DNA of the CDR3 is TGTGCCAGCAGTGAGGGCTTCAGTCTAGCCTACAATGAGCAGTTCTTC. Translating gives CASSEGFSLAYNEQFF.

The V gene is TRBV19, the J gene TRBJ1-3; the D gene is possibly TRBD1 (6 bases). The CDR3 runs to 15 residues. Per germline, CDR1 LNHDA and CDR2 SQIVND (reference sequence). V was cut by 7 bases and J by 0 bases, with 13 bases left in between. CDR3 in amino acids: CASNTQGNSGNTIYF. Here the CDR3 DNA reads TGTGCCAGTAACACACAGGGCAACTCTGGAAACACCATATATTTT.

The chain links TRBV7-6 to TRBJ1-1; D remains unclear. The V gene lost 2 bases and the J gene lost 0 bases, with 10 bases spanning the gap. This CDR3 region has 15 residues. Germline assignment: CDR1 SGHVS and CDR2 FNYEAQ. The CDR3 loop reads CASSLNTEVNTEAFF. The CDR3 DNA reads as TGTGCCAGCAGCTTAAATACAGAGGTGAACACTGAAGCTTTCTTT. The whole variable domain, remainder taken from reference TRBV7-6 and TRBJ1-1, is GAGVSQSPRYKVTKRGQDVALRCDPISGHVSLYWYRQALGQGPEFLTYFNYEAQQDKSGLPNDRFSAERPEGSISTLTIQRTEQRDSAMYRCASSLNTEVNTEAFFGQGTRLTVV.

By sample fraction, this clone is medium-sized. In DNA form, the CDR3 reads TGTGCCAGCAACGAAGACGAGCAGTACTTC. Translation gives CASNEDEQYF. The chain is built from TRBV21-1 and TRBJ2-7. TRBV21-1 is marked as a pseudogene. This CDR3 region has 10 residues.

The chain joins TRBV7-2 to TRBJ2-3; the D gene is possibly TRBD2 (5 bases). The CDR3 has 15 amino acids. CDR1 is SGHTA and CDR2 is FQGNSA in the germline V gene. The V and J ends lost 1 base and 1 base respectively, with 9 bases between them. Here the CDR3 reads CASSLVSGGTDTQYF. The DNA of the CDR3 is TGTGCCAGCAGCTTAGTCTCCGGGGGCACAGATACGCAGTATTTT.

The chain links TRBV6-5 to TRBJ2-7, with TRBD1 identical over 8 bases. After removal of 5 bases from V and 6 bases from J, the junction contained 6 bases not matched to a gene. Germline-derived CDR1 and CDR2 are MNHEY and SVGAGI. This CDR3 is built from 13 residues. The CDR3 DNA reads as TGTGCCAGCAGTCAGACAGGGGAAGGCGAGCAGTACTTC. Translating it yields CASSQTGEGEQYF.

This clone is labeled medium-sized. The rearrangement uses TRBV19 and TRBJ1-5; D ambiguous. The CDR3 has 15 residues. Germline CDR1 and CDR2: LNHDA and SQIVND (reference sequence). V shed 4 bases and J shed 0 bases, with 10 bases lying between them. The CDR3 is CASSSPTYSNQPQHF. In nucleotides, the CDR3 is TGTGCCAGTAGTAGCCCCACCTATAGCAATCAGCCCCAGCATTTT.

The chain couples TRBV6-1 to TRBJ1-6; 7 positions match TRBD1. The V and J ends lost 3 bases and 3 bases, in that order; junction bases with no gene match: 17. This CDR3 is 20 amino acids long. Germline V gives CDR1 MNHNS, CDR2 SASEGT. CDR3 loop: CASSEGLEGGGFLYNSPLHF. The CDR3 bases are TGTGCCAGCAGTGAGGGATTGGAAGGGGGCGGTTTCCTCTATAATTCACCCCTCCACTTT.

The chain carries TRBV27 and TRBJ2-1; D uncertain. Germline V lookup: CDR1 MNHEY, CDR2 SMNVEV (reference sequence). The CDR3 consists of 14 residues. Trimming pared 3 bases from V and 0 bases from J, leaving 6 bases between. CDR3 bases: TGTGCCAGCAGTTTGACGAGCTCCTACAATGAGCAGTTCTTC. Translation: CASSLTSSYNEQFF.